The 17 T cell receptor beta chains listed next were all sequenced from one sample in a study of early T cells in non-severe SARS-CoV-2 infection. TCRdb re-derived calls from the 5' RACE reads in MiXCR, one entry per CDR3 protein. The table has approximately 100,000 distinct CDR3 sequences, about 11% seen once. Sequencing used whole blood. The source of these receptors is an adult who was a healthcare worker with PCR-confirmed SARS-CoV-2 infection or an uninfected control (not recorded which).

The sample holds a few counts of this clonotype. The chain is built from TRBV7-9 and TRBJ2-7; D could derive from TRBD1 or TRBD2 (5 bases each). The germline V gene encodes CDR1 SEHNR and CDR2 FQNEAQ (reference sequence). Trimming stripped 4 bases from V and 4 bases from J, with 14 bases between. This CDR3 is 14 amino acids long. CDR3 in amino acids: CASSWGTIPYEQYF. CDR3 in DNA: TGTGCCAGCAGCTGGGGGACCATCCCGTACGAGCAGTACTTC.

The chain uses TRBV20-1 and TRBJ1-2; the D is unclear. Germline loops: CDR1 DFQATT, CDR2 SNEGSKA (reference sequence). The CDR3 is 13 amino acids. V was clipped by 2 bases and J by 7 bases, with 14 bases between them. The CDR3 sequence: CSARPGPQGGYTF. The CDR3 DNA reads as TGCAGTGCTAGACCCGGGCCCCAAGGTGGCTACACCTTC.

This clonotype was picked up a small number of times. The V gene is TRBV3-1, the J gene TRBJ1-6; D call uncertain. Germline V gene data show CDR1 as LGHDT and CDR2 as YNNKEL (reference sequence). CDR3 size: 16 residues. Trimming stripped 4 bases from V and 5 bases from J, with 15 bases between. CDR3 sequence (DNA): TGTGCCAGCAGCCCTACCGCGGGGAGTCATAATTCACCCCTCCACTTT. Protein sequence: CASSPTAGSHNSPLHF.

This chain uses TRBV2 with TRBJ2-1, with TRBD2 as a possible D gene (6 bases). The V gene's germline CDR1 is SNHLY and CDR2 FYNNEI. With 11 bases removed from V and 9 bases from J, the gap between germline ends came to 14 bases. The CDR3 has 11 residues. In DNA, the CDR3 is TGTGCCGGAACTAGCTTCGGTGAGCAGTTCTTC. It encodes CAGTSFGEQFF.

The CDR3 nucleotides read TGTGCCAGCAGCGTAGTCGATACGAACACTGAAGCTTTCTTT. Its translation is CASSVVDTNTEAFF. The genes are TRBV9 and TRBJ1-1; D gene uncertain. Germline assignment: CDR1 SGDLS and CDR2 YYNGEE. The CDR3 loop spans 14 amino acids. The V gene lost 0 bases and the J gene lost 1 base, with 7 bases spanning the gap.

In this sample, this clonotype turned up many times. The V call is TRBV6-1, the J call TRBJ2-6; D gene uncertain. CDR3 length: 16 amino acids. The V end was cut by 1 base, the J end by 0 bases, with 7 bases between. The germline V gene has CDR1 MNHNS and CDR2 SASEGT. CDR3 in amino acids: CASSEGTNSGANVLTF. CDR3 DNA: TGTGCCAGCAGTGAAGGGACCAACTCTGGGGCCAACGTCCTGACTTTC.

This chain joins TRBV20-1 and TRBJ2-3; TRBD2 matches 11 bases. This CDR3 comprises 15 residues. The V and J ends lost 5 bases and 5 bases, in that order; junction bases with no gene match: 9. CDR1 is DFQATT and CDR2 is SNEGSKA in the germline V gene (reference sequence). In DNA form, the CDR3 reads TGCAGTGCTCTGGTAGCGGGGGGGCCTAGAGATACGCAGTATTTT. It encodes CSALVAGGPRDTQYF.

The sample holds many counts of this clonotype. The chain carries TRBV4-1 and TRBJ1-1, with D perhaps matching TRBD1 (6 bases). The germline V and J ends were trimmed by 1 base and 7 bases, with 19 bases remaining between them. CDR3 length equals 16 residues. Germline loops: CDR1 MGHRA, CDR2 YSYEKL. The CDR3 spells CASSQVDRGRGGEAFF. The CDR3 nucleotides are TGCGCCAGCAGCCAAGTAGATAGGGGCAGGGGCGGTGAAGCTTTCTTT.

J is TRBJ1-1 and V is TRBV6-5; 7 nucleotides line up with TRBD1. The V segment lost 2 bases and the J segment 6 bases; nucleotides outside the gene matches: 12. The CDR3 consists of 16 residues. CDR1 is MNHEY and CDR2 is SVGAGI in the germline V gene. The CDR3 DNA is TGTGCCAGCAGTTACCCGACAGGGCCTGGGGGCGCTGAAGCTTTCTTT. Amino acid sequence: CASSYPTGPGGAEAFF.

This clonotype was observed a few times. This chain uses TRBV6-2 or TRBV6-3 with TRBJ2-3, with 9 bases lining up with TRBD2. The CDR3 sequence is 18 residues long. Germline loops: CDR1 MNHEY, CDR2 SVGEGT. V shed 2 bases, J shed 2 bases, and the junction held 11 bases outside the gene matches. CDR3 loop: CASSYARGLAGFTDTQYF. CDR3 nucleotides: TGTGCCAGCAGTTACGCCCGGGGGCTAGCGGGGTTCACAGATACGCAGTATTTT.

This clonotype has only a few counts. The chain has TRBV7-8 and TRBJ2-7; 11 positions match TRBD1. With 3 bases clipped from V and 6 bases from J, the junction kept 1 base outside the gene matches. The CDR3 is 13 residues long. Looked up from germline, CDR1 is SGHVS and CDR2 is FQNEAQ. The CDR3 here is CASSFGTGGEQYF. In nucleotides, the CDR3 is TGTGCCAGCAGCTTCGGGACAGGGGGCGAGCAGTACTTC. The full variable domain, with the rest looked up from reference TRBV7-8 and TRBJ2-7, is GAGVSQSPRYKVAKRGQDVALRCDPISGHVSLFWYQQALGQGPEFLTYFQNEAQLDKSGLPSDRFFAERPEGSVSTLKIQRTQQEDSAVYLCASSFGTGGEQYFGPGTRLTVT.

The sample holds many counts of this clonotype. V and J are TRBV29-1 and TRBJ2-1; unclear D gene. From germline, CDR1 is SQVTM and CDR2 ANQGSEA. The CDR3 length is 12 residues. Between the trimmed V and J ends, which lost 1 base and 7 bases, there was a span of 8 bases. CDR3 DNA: TGCAGCGTTGAAGGGGGTTGGAATGAGCAGTTCTTC. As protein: CSVEGGWNEQFF.

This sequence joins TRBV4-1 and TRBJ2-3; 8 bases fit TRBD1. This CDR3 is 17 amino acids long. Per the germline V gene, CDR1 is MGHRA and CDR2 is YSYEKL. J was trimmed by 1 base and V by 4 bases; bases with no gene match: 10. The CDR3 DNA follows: TGCGCCAGCAGCCCCATCGTCGACAGGGGTGGCACAGATACGCAGTATTTT. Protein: CASSPIVDRGGTDTQYF.

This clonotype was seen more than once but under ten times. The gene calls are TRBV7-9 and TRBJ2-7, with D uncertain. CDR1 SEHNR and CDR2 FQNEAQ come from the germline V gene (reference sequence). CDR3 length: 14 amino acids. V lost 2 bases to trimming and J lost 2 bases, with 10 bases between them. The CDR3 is CASSLPDGTYEQYF. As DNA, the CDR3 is TGTGCCAGCAGCTTACCGGACGGTACCTACGAGCAGTACTTC.

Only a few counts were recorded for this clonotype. Here the CDR3 DNA reads TGTGCCAGCACCGATGGGGGGGCCCCAGATACGCAGTATTTT. Its translation: CASTDGGAPDTQYF. The V call is TRBV12-3 or TRBV12-4, the J call TRBJ2-3; perhaps TRBD2 as D (7 bases). V lost 7 bases and J 4 bases, leaving 15 bases between the germline ends. The CDR3 contains 14 residues.

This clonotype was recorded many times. In DNA form, the CDR3 reads TGTGCCAGCACCCTTAGCGGGACCTACGAGCAGTACTTC. Translating it yields CASTLSGTYEQYF. J is TRBJ2-7 and V is TRBV5-6; TRBD2 matches at 8 bases. Germline V gene lookup returns CDR1 SGHDT and CDR2 YYEEEE. There are 13 residues in the CDR3. V shed 6 bases, J shed 2 bases, and the junction held 4 bases outside the gene matches.

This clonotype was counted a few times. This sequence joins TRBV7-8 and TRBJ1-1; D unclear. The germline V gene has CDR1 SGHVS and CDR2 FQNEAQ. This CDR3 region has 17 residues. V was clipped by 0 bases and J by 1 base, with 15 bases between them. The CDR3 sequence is CASSLAGGFSSNTEAFF. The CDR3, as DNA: TGTGCCAGCAGCTTAGCTGGAGGTTTCAGCTCGAACACTGAAGCTTTCTTT.